A selection of T cell receptor beta chains follows, all from one sample in a study of radiotherapy plus CTLA-4 blockade in lung cancer. Some clones are missing from TCRdb's copy, which holds only in-frame ones; the method was immunoSEQ multiplex PCR. In the table there are 25,000 to 40,000 clones, 60% to 75% of which are singletons. Sequencing used peripheral blood, obtained from a patient treated with radiotherapy plus ipilimumab. The receptors stem from a human donor with non-small cell lung cancer whose response to radiotherapy plus ipilimumab could not be evaluated. The CDR3 runs from the conserved cysteine through the conserved F or W. A D gene is named only where the DNA matches it firmly. Some rows have no size entry. The others give once, few or many, or a class for an expanded clone.

TGTGCCAGCAGCTTAGAATCAAAGCGGGAGTCCTCTGGGGCCAACGTCCTGACTTTC | CASSLESKRESSGANVLTF | . | TRBV7-2 | TRBD2 | TRBJ2-6
TGTGCCAGCAGAGGGACTAGCGGGAGTTACGAGCAGTACTTC | CASRGTSGSYEQYF | . | TRBV25-1 | TRBD2 | TRBJ2-7
TGTGCCTGGAAAACAGGCCGCGAGCAGTACTTC | CAWKTGREQYF | . | TRBV30 | . | TRBJ2-7
TGCGCCAGCAGTGACGGGACTAGCGGGGTGAGCTCCTACAATGAGCAGTTCTTC | CASSDGTSGVSSYNEQFF | . | TRBV10-1 | TRBD2 | TRBJ2-1
TGTGCCAGCAGCCAGGTTACTGAAGCTTTCTTT | CASSQVTEAFF | . | TRBV6-8 | . | TRBJ1-1
TGTGCCTGGAGTGTTGGACAGCCTAATGAGCAGTTCTTC | CAWSVGQPNEQFF | . | TRBV30 | . | TRBJ2-1
TGTGCCAGCAGCGGCGGACAGGGGTTCTATAATTCACCCCTCCACTTT | CASSGGQGFYNSPLHF | few | TRBV7-9 | TRBD1 | TRBJ1-6
TGTGCCAGCAGTGGGGACAGGGGATTCTATGGCTACACCTTC | CASSGDRGFYGYTF | few | TRBV2 | TRBD1 | TRBJ1-2
TGCGCCAGCAGCCCCGGAGCAGGGTTTAAGCCCCAGCATTTT | CASSPGAGFKPQHF | . | TRBV4-1 | . | TRBJ1-5
TGTGCCAGCTCCCTGGACAGGGGACGGAATCAGCCCCAGCATTTT | CASSLDRGRNQPQHF | . | TRBV18 | TRBD1 | TRBJ1-5
TGTGCCAGCAGCCGGGCCGGGGAGGCCTATGGCTACACCTTC | CASSRAGEAYGYTF | . | TRBV5-4 | . | TRBJ1-2
TGTGCCAGCAGGGTAGGGACAGGAAAGACCCAGTACTTC | CASRVGTGKTQYF | . | TRBV6-1 | TRBD1 | TRBJ2-5
TGTGCCAGCAGCGACACCTACAACTATGGCTACACCTTC | CASSDTYNYGYTF | . | TRBV7-9 | . | TRBJ1-2
TGTGCCACCAGCAGAGATAAACGCTCGGGGGAAAAACTGTTTTTT | CATSRDKRSGEKLFF | . | TRBV15 | . | TRBJ1-4
TGTGCCAGCAGCTTAGTGGGGCGTGGGGATACGCAGTATTTT | CASSLVGRGDTQYF | . | TRBV7-8 | . | TRBJ2-3
TGTGCCAGCAGTCCTGTAGGAAACACCATATATTTT | CASSPVGNTIYF | . | TRBV28 | . | TRBJ1-3
TGTGCCAGCAGTGAAGTCGACTGGAGCTCCTACAATGAGCAGTTCTTC | CASSEVDWSSYNEQFF | . | TRBV2 | . | TRBJ2-1
TGTGCCTGGAGTTGGGGACAGCCTAATTCACCCCTCCACTTT | CAWSWGQPNSPLHF | few | TRBV30 | TRBD1 | TRBJ1-6
TGTGCCAGCTCACCCGGGACTAGCGGGATTATCGGGGAGCTGTTTTTT | CASSPGTSGIIGELFF | . | TRBV18 | TRBD2 | TRBJ2-2
TGTGCCAGCAGCTTAGGAGATAAGCGTTCCTACAATGAGCAGTTCTTC | CASSLGDKRSYNEQFF | . | TRBV11-3 | . | TRBJ2-1
TGCAGTGCGCGTGACTACGAGCAGTACTTC | CSARDYEQYF | once | TRBV20-1 | . | TRBJ2-7
TGTGCCAGCTCACCGTCGCGGAACAACAATGAGCAGTTCTTC | CASSPSRNNNEQFF | . | TRBV18 | . | TRBJ2-1
TGTGCCACCAGCAGATCAGGGTCCGAAGCAGATACGCAGTATTTT | CATSRSGSEADTQYF | . | TRBV15 | . | TRBJ2-3
TGCGCCAGCAGCTTGGCCCCACCAGGGACTAGCTCCGAGCAGTACTTC | CASSLAPPGTSSEQYF | . | TRBV5-1 | TRBD2 | TRBJ2-7
TGTGCCACCTCTAGCGGAGGCACAGATACGCAGTATTTT | CATSSGGTDTQYF | . | TRBV25-1 | TRBD2 | TRBJ2-3
TGTGCCAGCAGTCCTCAGACGACAGGTTCCTATGGCTACACCTTC | CASSPQTTGSYGYTF | few | TRBV6-1 | . | TRBJ1-2
TGCAGCGCCGAAGCCTGGGGGGGGAGCTCCTACAATGAGCAGTTCTTC | CSAEAWGGSSYNEQFF | . | TRBV29-1 | TRBD2 | TRBJ2-1
TGTGCCAGCAGAAGGACGGGAAGCGGCAATCAGCCCCAGCATTTT | CASRRTGSGNQPQHF | few | TRBV6-5 | . | TRBJ1-5
TGTGCCAGTAGTAGTTCGGGGCTAGCGGGAGGGCCGAAAGATACGCAGTATTTT | CASSSSGLAGGPKDTQYF | . | TRBV19 | TRBD2 | TRBJ2-3
TGCGCCAGCAGCCAAGAAACCAGGAACACTGAAGCTTTCTTT | CASSQETRNTEAFF | . | TRBV4-3 | . | TRBJ1-1
TGCGCCAGCAGCTCGAGGGGCCTAGCGGTGGGTGATGAGCAGTTCTTC | CASSSRGLAVGDEQFF | once | TRBV5-1 | TRBD2 | TRBJ2-1
TGTGCCAGCAGTTTACCGGGAGGCCTCTCAAATGAGCAGTTCTTC | CASSLPGGLSNEQFF | . | TRBV28 | TRBD2 | TRBJ2-1
TGTGCCAGCAGTGCACAGGGAAATGGCTACACCTTC | CASSAQGNGYTF | . | TRBV2 | . | TRBJ1-2
TGTGCCAGCAGCTTAGGTCCAGGGTCGTACACTGAAGCTTTCTTT | CASSLGPGSYTEAFF | . | TRBV7-3 | . | TRBJ1-1
TGTGCCAGCAGCCCGGACTGGCAGGAAGGTACGCAGTATTTT | CASSPDWQEGTQYF | . | TRBV7-8 | . | TRBJ2-3
TGTGCCAGCAGCAAAGGGAGGGCCAGGGGGTTGAGCCAAGAGACCCAGTACTTC | CASSKGRARGLSQETQYF | medium-sized | TRBV21-1 | . | TRBJ2-5
TGTGCCAGCAGACGTGGACTAGTCAATGAGCAGTTCTTC | CASRRGLVNEQFF | . | TRBV6-5 | TRBD2 | TRBJ2-1
TGTGCCAGCAGTTACTCCCCCCAGGGGGGCTACGAGCAGTACTTC | CASSYSPQGGYEQYF | . | TRBV6-5 | . | TRBJ2-7
TGTGCCAAAGAAGGACAGGCCAACACTGAAGCTTTCTTT | CAKEGQANTEAFF | . | TRBV7-9 | TRBD1 | TRBJ1-1
TGTGCCAGCAGCGTGGGGACAGGGTATGAAAAACTGTTTTTT | CASSVGTGYEKLFF | once | TRBV9 | TRBD1 | TRBJ1-4
TGTGCCAGCAGTGACTCCGGGACTTCCATCTTGAACACCGGGGAGCTGTTTTTT | CASSDSGTSILNTGELFF | . | TRBV6-4 | . | TRBJ2-2
TGTGCCAGCAGCCGGTATTTTAACACTGAAGCTTTCTTT | CASSRYFNTEAFF | . | TRBV7-9 | . | TRBJ1-1
TGTGCCAGCAGCCTCGTGGAGGGTGGGGAGCAGTACTTC | CASSLVEGGEQYF | . | TRBV9 | . | TRBJ2-7